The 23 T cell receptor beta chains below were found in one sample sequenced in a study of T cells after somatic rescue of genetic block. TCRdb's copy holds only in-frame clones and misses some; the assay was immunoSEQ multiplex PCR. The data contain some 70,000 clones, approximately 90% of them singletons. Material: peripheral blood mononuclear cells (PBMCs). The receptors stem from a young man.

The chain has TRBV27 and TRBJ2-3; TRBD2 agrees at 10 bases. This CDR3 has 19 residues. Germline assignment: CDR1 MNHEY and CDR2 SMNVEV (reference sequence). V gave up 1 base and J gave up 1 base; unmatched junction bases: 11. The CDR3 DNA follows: TGTGCCAGCAGTTTATATGGGGACCTAGCGGGGGCTGGCACAGATACGCAGTATTTT. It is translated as CASSLYGDLAGAGTDTQYF.

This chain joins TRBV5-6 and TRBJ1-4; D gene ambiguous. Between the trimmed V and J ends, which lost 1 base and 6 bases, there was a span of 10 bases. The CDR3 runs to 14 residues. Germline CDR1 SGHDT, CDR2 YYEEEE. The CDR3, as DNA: TGTGCCAGCAGCTTGTATCAACCCGATGAAAAACTGTTTTTT. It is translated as CASSLYQPDEKLFF.

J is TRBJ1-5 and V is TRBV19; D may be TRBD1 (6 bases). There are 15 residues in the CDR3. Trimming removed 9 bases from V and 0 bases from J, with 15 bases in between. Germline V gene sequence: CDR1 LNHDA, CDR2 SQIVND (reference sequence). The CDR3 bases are TGTGCCAGCAGCGAGGACAGATATAGCAATCAGCCCCAGCATTTT. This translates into CASSEDRYSNQPQHF.

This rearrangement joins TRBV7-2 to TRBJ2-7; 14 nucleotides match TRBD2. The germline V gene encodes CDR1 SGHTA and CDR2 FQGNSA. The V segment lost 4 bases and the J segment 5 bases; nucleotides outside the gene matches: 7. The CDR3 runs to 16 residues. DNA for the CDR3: TGTGCCAGCAGCTCTCGGACTAGCGGGAGGAACGACGAGCAGTACTTC. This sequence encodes CASSSRTSGRNDEQYF.

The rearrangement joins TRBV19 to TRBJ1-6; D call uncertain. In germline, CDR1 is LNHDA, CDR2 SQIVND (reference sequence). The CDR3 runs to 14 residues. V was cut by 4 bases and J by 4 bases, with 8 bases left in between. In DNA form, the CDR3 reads TGTGCCAGTAGTACCCGGGATTATAATTCACCCCTCCACTTT. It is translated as CASSTRDYNSPLHF. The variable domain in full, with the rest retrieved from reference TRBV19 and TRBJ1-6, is DGGITQSPKYLFRKEGQNVTLSCEQNLNHDAMYWYRQDPGQGLRLIYYSQIVNDFQKGDIAEGYSVSREKKESFPLTVTSAQKNPTAFYLCASSTRDYNSPLHFGNGTRLTVT.

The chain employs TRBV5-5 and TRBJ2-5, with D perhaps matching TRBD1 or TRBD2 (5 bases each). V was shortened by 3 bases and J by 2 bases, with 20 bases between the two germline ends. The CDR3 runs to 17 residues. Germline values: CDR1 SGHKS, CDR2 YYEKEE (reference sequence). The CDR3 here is CASSWGRKTWGQETQYF. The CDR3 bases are TGTGCCAGCAGCTGGGGAAGGAAGACGTGGGGGCAAGAGACCCAGTACTTC.

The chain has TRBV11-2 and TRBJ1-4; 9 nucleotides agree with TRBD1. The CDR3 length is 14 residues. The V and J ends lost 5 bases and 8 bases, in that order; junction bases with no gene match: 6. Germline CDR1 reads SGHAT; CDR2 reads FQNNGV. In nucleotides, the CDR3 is TGTGCCAGCAGCAGGGACAGGGTTCAGGAAAAACTGTTTTTT. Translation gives CASSRDRVQEKLFF.

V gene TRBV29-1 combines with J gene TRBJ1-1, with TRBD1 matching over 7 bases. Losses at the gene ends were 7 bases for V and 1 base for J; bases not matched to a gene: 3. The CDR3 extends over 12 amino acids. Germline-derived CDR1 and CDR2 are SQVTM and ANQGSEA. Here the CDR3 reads CSGRTGNTEAFF. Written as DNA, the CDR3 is TGCAGCGGGCGGACAGGGAACACTGAAGCTTTCTTT.

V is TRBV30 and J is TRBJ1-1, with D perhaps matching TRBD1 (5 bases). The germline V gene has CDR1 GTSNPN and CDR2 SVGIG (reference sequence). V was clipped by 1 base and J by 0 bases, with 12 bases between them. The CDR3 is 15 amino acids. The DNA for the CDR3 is TGTGCCTGGAGTGGGGGGTCCCCAATGAACACTGAAGCTTTCTTT. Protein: CAWSGGSPMNTEAFF.

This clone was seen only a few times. CDR3: CASSPTTQYEQYF. In DNA form, the CDR3 reads TGCGCCAGCAGCCCCACGACCCAATACGAGCAGTACTTC. The chain carries TRBV4-1 and TRBJ2-7, with D hard to call. From germline, CDR1 is MGHRA and CDR2 YSYEKL. V lost 4 bases and J 4 bases, leaving 11 bases between the germline ends. The CDR3 has 13 amino acids.

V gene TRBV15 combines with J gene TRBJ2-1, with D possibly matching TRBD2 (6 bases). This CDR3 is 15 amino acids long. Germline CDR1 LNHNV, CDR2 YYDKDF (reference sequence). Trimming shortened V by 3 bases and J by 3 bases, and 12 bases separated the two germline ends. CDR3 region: CATSRLGGNYNEQFF. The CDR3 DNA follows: TGTGCCACCAGCAGGCTTGGGGGGAACTACAATGAGCAGTTCTTC.

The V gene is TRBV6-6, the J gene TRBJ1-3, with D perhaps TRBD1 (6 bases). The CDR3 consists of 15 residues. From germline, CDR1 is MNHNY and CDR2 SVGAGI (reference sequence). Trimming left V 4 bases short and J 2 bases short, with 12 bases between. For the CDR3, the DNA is TGTGCCAGCAGTTCGGGGGCGACGACTGGAAACACCATATATTTT. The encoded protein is CASSSGATTGNTIYF.

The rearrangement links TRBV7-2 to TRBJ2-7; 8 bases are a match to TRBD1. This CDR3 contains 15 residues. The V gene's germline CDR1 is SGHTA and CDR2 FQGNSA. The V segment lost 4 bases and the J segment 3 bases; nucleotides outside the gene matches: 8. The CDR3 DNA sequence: TGTGCCAGCAGCTCCTTTCGAGACAGGGGCTACGAGCAGTACTTC. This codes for CASSSFRDRGYEQYF.

CDR3 DNA: TGCCACCCGCACGGGGGGTACAAAGCTGTAACATTGTGGGGACAGGGGGCGGAGACCCAGTACTTC. This sequence encodes CHPHGGYKAVTLWGQGAETQYF. The gene calls are TRBV5-1 and TRBJ2-5, with 12 bases lining up with TRBD1. The CDR3 extends over 22 amino acids. Per the germline V gene, CDR1 is SGHRS and CDR2 is YFSETQ. Drawing the rest from reference TRBV5-1 and TRBJ2-5, the complete variable domain is KAGVTQTPRYLIKTRGQQVTLSCSPISGHRSVSWYQQTPGQGLQFLFEYFSETQRNKGNFPGRFSGRQFSNSRSEMNVSTLELGDSALYLCHPHGGYKAVTLWGQGAETQYFGPGTRLLVL.

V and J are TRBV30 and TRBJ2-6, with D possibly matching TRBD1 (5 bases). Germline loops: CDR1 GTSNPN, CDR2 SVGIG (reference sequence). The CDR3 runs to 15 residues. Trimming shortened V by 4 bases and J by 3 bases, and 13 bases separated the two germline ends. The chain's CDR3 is CAWTKGVDGANVLTF. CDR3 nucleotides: TGTGCCTGGACTAAAGGGGTAGATGGGGCCAACGTCCTGACTTTC.

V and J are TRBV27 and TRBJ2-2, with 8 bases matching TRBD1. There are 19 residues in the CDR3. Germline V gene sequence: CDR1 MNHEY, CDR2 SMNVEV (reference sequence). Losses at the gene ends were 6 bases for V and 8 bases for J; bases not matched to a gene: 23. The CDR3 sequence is CASSTNIGTGAGFRGELFF. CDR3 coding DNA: TGTGCCAGCAGCACCAACATCGGGACAGGTGCGGGTTTTCGTGGGGAGCTGTTTTTT.

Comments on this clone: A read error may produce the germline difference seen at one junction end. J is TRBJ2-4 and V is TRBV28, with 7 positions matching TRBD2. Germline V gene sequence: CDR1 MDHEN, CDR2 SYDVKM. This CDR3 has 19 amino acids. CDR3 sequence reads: CASSLFGGNLLLAKNIQYF. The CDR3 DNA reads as TGTGCCAGCAGCTTATTCGGGGGGAACCTGTTATTAGCCAAAAACATTCAGTACTTC.

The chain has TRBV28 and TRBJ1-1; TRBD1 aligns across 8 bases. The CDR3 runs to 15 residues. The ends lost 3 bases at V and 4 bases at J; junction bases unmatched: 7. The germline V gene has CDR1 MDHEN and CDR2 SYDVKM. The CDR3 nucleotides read TGTGCCAGCAGTTTCCAGGGGGCTGGGATCACTGAAGCTTTCTTT. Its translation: CASSFQGAGITEAFF.

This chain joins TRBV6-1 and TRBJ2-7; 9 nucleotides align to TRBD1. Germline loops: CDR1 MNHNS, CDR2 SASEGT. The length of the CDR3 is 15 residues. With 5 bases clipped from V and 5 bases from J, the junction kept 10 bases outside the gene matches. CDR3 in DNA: TGTGCCAGCAGTAACCCGGGACAGGGATTCCACGAGCAGTACTTC. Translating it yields CASSNPGQGFHEQYF.

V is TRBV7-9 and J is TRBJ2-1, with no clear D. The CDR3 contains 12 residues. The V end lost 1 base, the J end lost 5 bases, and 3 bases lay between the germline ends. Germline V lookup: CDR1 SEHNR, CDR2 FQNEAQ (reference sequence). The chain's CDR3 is CASSLGDNEQFF. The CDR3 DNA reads TGTGCCAGCAGCTTAGGGGACAATGAGCAGTTCTTC.

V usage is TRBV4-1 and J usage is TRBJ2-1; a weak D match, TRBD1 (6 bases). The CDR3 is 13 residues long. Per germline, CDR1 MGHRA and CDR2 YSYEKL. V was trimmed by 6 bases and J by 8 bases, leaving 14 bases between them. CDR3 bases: TGCGCCAGCAGTGGGCAGGGGATCGATGAGCAGTTCTTC. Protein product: CASSGQGIDEQFF.

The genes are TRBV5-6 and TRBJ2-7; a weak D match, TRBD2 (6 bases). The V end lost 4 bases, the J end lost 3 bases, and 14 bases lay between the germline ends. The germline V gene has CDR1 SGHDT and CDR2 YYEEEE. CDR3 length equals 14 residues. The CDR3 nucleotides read TGTGCCAGCAGCCACCGGGACTTTGTCTACGAGCAGTACTTC. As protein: CASSHRDFVYEQYF.

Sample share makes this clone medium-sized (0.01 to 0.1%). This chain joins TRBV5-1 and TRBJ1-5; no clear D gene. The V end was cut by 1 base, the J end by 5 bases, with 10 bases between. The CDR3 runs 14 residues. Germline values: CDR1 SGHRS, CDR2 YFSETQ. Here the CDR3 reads CASSLSPEDQPQHF. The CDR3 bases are TGCGCCAGCAGCTTGAGTCCAGAGGATCAGCCCCAGCATTTT.